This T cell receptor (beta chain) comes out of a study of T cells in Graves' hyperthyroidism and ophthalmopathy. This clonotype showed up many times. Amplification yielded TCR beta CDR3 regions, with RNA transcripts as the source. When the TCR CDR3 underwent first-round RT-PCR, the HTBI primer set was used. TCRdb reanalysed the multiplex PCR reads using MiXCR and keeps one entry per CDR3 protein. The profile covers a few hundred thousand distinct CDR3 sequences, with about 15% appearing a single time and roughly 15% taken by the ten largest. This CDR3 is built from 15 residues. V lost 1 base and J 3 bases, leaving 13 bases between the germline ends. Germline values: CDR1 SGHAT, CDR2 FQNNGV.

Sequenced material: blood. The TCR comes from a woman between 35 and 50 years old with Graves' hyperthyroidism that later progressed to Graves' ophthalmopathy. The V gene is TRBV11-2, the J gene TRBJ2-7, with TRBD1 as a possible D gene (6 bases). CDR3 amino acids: CASSLGQAPLYEQYF. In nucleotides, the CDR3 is TGTGCCAGCAGCTTAGGACAGGCCCCACTCTACGAGCAGTACTTC.